This TCR beta chain derives from a study of untreated major depressive disorder. The donors were all European-descended. Participants with major medical conditions, Axis I/II comorbidities, regular medication or illicit drug use were excluded. Sequencing used immunoSEQ multiplex PCR; TCRdb keeps in-frame clones, though not all of them. The data contain 15,000 to 20,000 clones, more than 75% of them singletons. Broader study findings: Three preselected Vbeta families were the sole sequencing comparisons. In every subject, the five largest TRBV05-01 clones were private.

About this clone itself: The antigen is not known.

V trimming: 5 bases; J trimming: 2 bases; junction bases outside the gene matches: 12. CDR1 and CDR2 (germline): SEHNR, FQNEAQ (reference sequence). There are 17 residues in the CDR3. What was sequenced was CD4+ T cells from PBMCs. The chain is built from TRBV7-9 and TRBJ2-7; 10 nucleotides agree with TRBD2. The origin of this receptor is a woman aged 30 to 39 in good health. The chain's CDR3 is CASSPRWTSGPTYEQYF. In DNA form, the CDR3 reads TGTGCCAGCAGCCCCCGCTGGACTAGCGGTCCGACCTACGAGCAGTACTTC. The whole variable domain, remainder taken from reference TRBV7-9 and TRBJ2-7, is DTGVSQNPRHKITKRGQNVTFRCDPISEHNRLYWYRQTLGQGPEFLTYFQNEAQLEKSRLLSDRFSAERPKGSFSTLEIQRTEQGDSAMYLCASSPRWTSGPTYEQYFGPGTRLTVT.